This T cell receptor (beta chain) was profiled in a study of T cells after yellow fever vaccination. Each CDR3 protein is one row after TCRdb ran MiXCR on the 5' RACE reads. The sample lists a few hundred thousand distinct CDR3 sequences, approximately 4.5% occurring once. This clonotype was picked up a small number of times. The CDR3 consists of 13 residues. The V gene's germline CDR1 is SQVTM and CDR2 ANQGSEA. After removal of 3 bases from V and 6 bases from J, the junction contained 8 bases not matched to a gene. This TCR came from a man aged 18 to 35 who received the YFV17D yellow fever vaccine. Sequencing used PBMCs, obtained 15 days after the yellow fever booster vaccination. This rearrangement joins TRBV29-1 to TRBJ2-7; 7 nucleotides agree with TRBD2. CDR3 residues: CSVEGGFRREQYF. CDR3 in DNA: TGCAGCGTTGAGGGAGGGTTCCGCCGCGAGCAGTACTTC.